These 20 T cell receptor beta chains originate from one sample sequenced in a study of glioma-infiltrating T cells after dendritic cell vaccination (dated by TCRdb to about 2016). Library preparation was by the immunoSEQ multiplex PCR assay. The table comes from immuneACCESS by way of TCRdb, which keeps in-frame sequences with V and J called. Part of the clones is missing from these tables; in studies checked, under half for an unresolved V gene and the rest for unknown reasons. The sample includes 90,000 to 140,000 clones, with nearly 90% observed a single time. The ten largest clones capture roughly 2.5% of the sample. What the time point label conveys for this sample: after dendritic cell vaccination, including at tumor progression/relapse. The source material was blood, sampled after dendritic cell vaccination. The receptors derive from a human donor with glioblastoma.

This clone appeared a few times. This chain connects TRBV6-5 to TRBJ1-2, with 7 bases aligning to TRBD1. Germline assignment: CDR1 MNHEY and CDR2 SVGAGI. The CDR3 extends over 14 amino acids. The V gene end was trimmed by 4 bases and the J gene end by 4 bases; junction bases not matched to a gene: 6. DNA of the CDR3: TGTGCCAGCAGTTCAGGGGGGTTGAGCTATGGCTACACCTTC. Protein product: CASSSGGLSYGYTF.

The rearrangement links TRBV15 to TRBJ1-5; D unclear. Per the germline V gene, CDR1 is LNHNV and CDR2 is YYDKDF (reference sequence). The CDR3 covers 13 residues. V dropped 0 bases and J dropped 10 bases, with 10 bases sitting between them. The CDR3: CATSRDIPPPQHF. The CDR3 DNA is TGTGCCACCAGCAGAGATATTCCCCCTCCCCAGCATTTT.

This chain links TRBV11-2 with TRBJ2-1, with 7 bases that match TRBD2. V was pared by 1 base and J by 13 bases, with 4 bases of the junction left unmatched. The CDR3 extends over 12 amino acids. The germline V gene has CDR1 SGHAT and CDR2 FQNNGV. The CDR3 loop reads CASSLGPGGQFF. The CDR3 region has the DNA TGTGCCAGCAGCTTAGGACCGGGAGGTCAGTTCTTC.

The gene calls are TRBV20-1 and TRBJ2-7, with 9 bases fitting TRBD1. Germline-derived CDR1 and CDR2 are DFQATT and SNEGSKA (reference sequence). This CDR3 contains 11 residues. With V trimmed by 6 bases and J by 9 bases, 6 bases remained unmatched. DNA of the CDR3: TGCAGTGCGGGGACAGGGCTCGGGCAGTACTTC. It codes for CSAGTGLGQYF.

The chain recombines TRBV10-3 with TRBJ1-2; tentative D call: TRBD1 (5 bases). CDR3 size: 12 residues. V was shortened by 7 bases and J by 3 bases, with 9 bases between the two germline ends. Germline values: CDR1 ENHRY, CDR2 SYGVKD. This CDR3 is CAINWGDYGYTF. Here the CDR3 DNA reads TGTGCCATCAATTGGGGGGACTATGGCTACACCTTC.

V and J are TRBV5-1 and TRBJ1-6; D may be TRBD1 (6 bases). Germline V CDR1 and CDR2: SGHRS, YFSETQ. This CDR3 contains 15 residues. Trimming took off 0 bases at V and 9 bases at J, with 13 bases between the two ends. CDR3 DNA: TGCGCCAGCAGCTTGGATCAGGGGTCGGGTTCACCCCTCCACTTT. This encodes CASSLDQGSGSPLHF.

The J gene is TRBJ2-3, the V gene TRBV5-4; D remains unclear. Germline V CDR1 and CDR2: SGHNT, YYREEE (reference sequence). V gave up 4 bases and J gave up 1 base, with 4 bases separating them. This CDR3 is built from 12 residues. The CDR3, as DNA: TGTGCCAGCAGCCGAGGCACAGATACGCAGTATTTT. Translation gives CASSRGTDTQYF.

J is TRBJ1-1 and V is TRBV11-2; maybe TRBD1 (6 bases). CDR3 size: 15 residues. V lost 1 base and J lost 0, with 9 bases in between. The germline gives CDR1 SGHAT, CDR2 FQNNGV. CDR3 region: CASSLAGQLNTEAFF. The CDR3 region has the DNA TGTGCCAGCAGCTTAGCAGGACAGTTGAACACTGAAGCTTTCTTT.

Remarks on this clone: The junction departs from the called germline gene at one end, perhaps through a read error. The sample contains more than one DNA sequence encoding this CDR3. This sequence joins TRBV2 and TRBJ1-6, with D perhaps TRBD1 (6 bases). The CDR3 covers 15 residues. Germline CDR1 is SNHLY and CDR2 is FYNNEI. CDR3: CASSARTAINSPLHF. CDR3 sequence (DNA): TGTGCCAGCAGTGCCCGGACAGCGATCAATTCCCCCCTCCACTTT.

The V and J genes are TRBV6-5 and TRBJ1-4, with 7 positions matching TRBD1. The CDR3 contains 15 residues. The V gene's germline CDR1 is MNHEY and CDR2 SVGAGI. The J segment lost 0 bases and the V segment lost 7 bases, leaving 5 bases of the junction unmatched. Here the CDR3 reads CASNTGAATNEKLFF. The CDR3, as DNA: TGTGCCAGCAACACAGGGGCCGCAACTAATGAAAAACTGTTTTTT.

This chain's CDR3 is CASSEAWEDGYTF. In nucleotides, the CDR3 is TGTGCCAGCAGTGAAGCATGGGAGGATGGCTACACCTTC. The chain recombines TRBV2 with TRBJ1-2; D unresolved. Trimming cost V 0 bases and J 6 bases, with 8 bases left between them. The length of the CDR3 is 13 residues. The germline V gene encodes CDR1 SNHLY and CDR2 FYNNEI.

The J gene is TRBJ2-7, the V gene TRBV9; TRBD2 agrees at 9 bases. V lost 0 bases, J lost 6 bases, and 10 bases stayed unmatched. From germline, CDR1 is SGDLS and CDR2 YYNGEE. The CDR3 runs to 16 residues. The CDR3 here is CASSVEAGGPPLEQYF. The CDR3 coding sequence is TGTGCCAGCAGCGTAGAAGCGGGGGGTCCCCCCCTCGAGCAGTACTTC. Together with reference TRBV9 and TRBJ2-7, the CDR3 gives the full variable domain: DSGVTQTPKHLITATGQRVTLRCSPRSGDLSVYWYQQSLDQGLQFLIQYYNGEERAKGNILERFSAQQFPDLHSELNLSSLELGDSALYFCASSVEAGGPPLEQYFGPGTRLTVT.

In nucleotides, the CDR3 is TGCAGCGTTGAATCGGGGGGCGGCACCTACGAGCAGTACTTC. It encodes CSVESGGGTYEQYF. The chain has TRBV29-1 and TRBJ2-7, with a tentative D call TRBD2 (7 bases). The CDR3 loop spans 14 amino acids. Germline CDR1 and CDR2: SQVTM and ANQGSEA. V lost 2 bases to trimming and J lost 2 bases, with 13 bases between them.

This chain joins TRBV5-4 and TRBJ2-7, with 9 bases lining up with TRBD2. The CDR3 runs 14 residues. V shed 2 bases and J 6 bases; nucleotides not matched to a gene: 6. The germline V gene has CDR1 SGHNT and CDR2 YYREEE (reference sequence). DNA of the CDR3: TGTGCCAGCAGCTTTAGCGGGGGAGGGATCGAGCAGTACTTC. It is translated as CASSFSGGGIEQYF.

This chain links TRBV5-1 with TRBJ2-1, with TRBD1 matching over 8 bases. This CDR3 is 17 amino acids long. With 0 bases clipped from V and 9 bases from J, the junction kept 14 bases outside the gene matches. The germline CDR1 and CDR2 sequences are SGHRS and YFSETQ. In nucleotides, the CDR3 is TGCGCCAGCAGCTTGGCCAACAGGGGGGACCACCTTAGTGAGCAGTTCTTC. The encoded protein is CASSLANRGDHLSEQFF.

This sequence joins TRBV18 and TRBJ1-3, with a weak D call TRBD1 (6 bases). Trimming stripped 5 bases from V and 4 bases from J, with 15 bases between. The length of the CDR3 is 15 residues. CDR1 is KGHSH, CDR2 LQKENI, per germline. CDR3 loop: CASSSLQGKGNTIYF. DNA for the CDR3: TGTGCCAGCTCATCACTCCAGGGGAAGGGAAACACCATATATTTT.

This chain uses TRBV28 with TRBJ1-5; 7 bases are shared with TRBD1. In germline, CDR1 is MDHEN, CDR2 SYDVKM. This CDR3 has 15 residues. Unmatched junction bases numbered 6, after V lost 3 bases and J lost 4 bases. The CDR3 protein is CASSLMTGTNQPQHF. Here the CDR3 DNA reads TGTGCCAGCAGTTTGATGACAGGGACGAATCAGCCCCAGCATTTT.

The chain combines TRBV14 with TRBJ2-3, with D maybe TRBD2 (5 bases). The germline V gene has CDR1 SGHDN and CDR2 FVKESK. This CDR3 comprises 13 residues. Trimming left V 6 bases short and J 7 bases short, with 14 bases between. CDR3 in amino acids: CASRISGVYTQYF. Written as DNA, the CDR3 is TGTGCCAGCAGAATTTCCGGGGTTTATACGCAGTATTTT.

The CDR3 reads CASREVFSGNTIYF. For the CDR3, the DNA is TGTGCCAGCAGGGAGGTGTTCTCTGGAAACACCATATATTTT. The gene calls are TRBV2 and TRBJ1-3; D ambiguous. The CDR3 sequence is 14 residues long. The V end was cut by 6 bases, the J end by 0 bases, with 9 bases between. The germline gives CDR1 SNHLY, CDR2 FYNNEI.

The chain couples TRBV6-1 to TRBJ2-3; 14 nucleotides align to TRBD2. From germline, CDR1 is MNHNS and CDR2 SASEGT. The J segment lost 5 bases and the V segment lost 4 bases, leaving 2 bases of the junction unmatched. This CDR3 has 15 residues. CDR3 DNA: TGTGCCAGCAGTGTGACTAGCGGGGGGGGAGATACGCAGTATTTT. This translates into CASSVTSGGGDTQYF.